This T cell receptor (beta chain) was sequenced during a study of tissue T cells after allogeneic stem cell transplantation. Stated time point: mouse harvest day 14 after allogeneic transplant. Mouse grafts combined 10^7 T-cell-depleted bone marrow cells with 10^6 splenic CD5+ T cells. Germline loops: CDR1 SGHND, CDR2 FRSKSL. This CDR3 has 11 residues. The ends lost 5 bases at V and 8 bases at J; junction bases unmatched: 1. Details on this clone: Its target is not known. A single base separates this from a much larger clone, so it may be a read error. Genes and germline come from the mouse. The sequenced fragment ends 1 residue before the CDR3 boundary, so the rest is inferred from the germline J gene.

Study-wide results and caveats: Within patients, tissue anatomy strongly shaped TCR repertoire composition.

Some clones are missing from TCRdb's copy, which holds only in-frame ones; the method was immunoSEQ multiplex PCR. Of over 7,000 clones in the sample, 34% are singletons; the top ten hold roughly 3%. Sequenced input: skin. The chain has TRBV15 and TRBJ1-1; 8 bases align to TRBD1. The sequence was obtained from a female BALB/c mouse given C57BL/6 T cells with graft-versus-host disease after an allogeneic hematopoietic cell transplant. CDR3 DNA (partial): TGTGCCAGCAGTCGACAGGGGGAAGTCTTC. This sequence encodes CASSRQGEVF. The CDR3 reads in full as CASSRQGEVFF.